One T cell receptor beta chain is described in this entry. The antigen remains undetermined. Both 60 Vbeta primers and 13 Jbeta primers went into the PCR. Data came from immunoSEQ multiplex PCR; TCRdb stores just in-frame clones and leaves some out. The sample has approximately 80,000 clones. Looked up from germline, CDR1 is MGHRA and CDR2 is YSYEKL. This CDR3 contains 16 residues. J was trimmed by 0 bases and V by 5 bases; bases with no gene match: 7. The sample is drawn from a study of cytomegalovirus exposure and HLA in healthy donors. Study context: There were 300 to 400 genotyped donors. Of these, about 86% fell in the genetic ancestry cluster associated with self-reported Caucasian donors.

General study results and limits: A likely sequencing artifact accounted for one observed cluster of highly shared sequence variants. The sole available immune exposure information was CMV serostatus.

These donors counted as nominally healthy when sampled, but unrecorded immune exposures were likely. The sequence derives from a woman in her thirties in good health and CMV-seronegative. This chain uses TRBV4-1 with TRBJ2-1; 7 bases match TRBD2. Sequenced: PBMCs. CDR3 nucleotide sequence: TGCGCCAGCAGCAGAACACTAGCGTACTCCTACAATGAGCAGTTCTTC. Translated: CASSRTLAYSYNEQFF.